Detailed here is one T cell receptor beta chain. Its antigen is not identified. This sample is drawn from a study of cytomegalovirus exposure and HLA in healthy donors. Study-level findings and limits: A list of about 160 TCR beta chains associated with cytomegalovirus was given.

From germline, CDR1 is SGHRS and CDR2 YFSETQ. V lost 0 bases, J lost 7 bases, and 14 bases lay in between. The CDR3 runs to 14 residues. Clones were sequenced by immunoSEQ multiplex PCR, and TCRdb holds only the in-frame ones, with some missing. The data hold 110,000 to 150,000 clones, with about 90% observed a single time. The chain joins TRBV5-1 to TRBJ2-7; possible D gene TRBD2, 6 bases. This receptor was obtained from a man younger than 35 in good health and CMV-seronegative. The sample comprised PBMCs. This CDR3 reads CASSLAWEAGEQYF. The CDR3 nucleotides read TGCGCCAGCAGCTTGGCATGGGAGGCGGGGGAGCAGTACTTC.